This T cell receptor (beta chain) was captured by sequencing in a study of T cells in Graves' hyperthyroidism and ophthalmopathy. The overall study: Peripheral blood samples were taken at initial diagnosis, prior to any treatment. Findings of the study overall: A 13 V-J signature model discriminated ophthalmopathy versus stable hyperthyroidism.

Only one count was recorded for this clonotype. The antigen remains undetermined. Ophthalmopathy patients had moderate-to-severe active disease, CAS ≥3, NOSPECS ≥4, and disease duration under 3 months. Fresh peripheral blood, roughly 10 ml, was the source of the PBMCs. Trimming stripped 9 bases from V and 7 bases from J, with 13 bases between. Germline V gene lookup returns CDR1 MDHEN and CDR2 SYDVKM. The CDR3 extends over 12 amino acids. RNA transcripts served as the template for amplifying TCR beta CDR3 regions. With the HTBI primer set, the TCR CDR3 went through a first round of RT-PCR. TCRdb ran MiXCR on the multiplex PCR reads and lists one entry per CDR3 protein. The sample yields 500,000 to 600,000 distinct CDR3 sequences, 15% to 20% seen once.

This TCR derives from a man aged 40-49 years with Graves' ophthalmopathy. The chain uses TRBV28 and TRBJ2-1; no definite D call. Input material: blood. DNA of the CDR3: TGTGCCAGTCACTCACAGTCAAATGAGCAGTTCTTC. Translation gives CASHSQSNEQFF.